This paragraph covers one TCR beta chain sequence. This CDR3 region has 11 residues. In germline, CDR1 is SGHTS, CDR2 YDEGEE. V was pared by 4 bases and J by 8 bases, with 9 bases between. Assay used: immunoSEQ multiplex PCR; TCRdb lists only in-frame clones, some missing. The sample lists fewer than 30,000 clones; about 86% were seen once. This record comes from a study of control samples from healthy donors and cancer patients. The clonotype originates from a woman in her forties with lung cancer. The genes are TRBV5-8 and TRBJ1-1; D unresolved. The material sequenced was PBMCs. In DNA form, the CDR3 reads TGTGCCAGCAGCCTGGCACAGGAAGCTTTCTTT. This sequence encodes CASSLAQEAFF.